This T cell receptor (beta chain) originates from a study of breast tumors, draining lymph nodes, adjacent tissues. Study-wide results and limits: Tumor T cell lymph node origin was a supported hypothesis, not proven. Most tumor T cells seemingly derive from lymph node, then expand in tumor. Compared with lymph nodes, tumors were less diverse; compared with nontumor tissue, more. Tumor and nontumor repertoires were significantly more similar in luminal-like than in basal-like breast cancer.

This CDR3 spans 16 amino acids. There are a few counts of this clonotype. The antigen remains unidentified. Axillary draining lymph nodes of breast cancer patients supplied the node samples. Via MiXCR, TCRdb re-called the multiplex PCR reads, giving one row per CDR3 protein. Altogether approximately 180,000 distinct CDR3 sequences are present, around 33% being singletons, with the ten largest covering 3.8%. Material for sequencing was axillary lymph node tissue. The receptor was isolated from a female donor with breast cancer. Some clones in this sample may be carry-over from other donors' samples. The V call is TRBV12-2, the J call TRBJ2-3. TRBV12-2 is classified as a pseudogene. The chain's CDR3 is CASRLAGTWGTDTQYF. The CDR3 region has the DNA TGTGCAAGTCGCTTAGCTGGTACGTGGGGCACAGATACGCAGTATTTT.